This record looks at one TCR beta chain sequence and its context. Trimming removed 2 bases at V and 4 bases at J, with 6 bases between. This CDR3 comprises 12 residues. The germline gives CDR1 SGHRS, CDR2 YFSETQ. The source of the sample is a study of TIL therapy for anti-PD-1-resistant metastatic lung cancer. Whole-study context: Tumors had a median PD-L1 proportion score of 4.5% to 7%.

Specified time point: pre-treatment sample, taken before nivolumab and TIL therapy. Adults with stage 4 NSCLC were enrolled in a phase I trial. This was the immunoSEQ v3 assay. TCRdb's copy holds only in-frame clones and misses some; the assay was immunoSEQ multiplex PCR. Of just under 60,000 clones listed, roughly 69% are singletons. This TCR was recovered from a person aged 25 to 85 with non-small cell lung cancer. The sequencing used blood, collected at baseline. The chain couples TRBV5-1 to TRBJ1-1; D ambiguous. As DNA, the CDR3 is TGCGCCAGCAGCTTCTCAGGCACTGAAGCTTTCTTT. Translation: CASSFSGTEAFF. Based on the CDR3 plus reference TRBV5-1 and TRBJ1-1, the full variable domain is KAGVTQTPRYLIKTRGQQVTLSCSPISGHRSVSWYQQTPGQGLQFLFEYFSETQRNKGNFPGRFSGRQFSNSRSEMNVSTLELGDSALYLCASSFSGTEAFFGQGTRLTVV.